Reported below is one T cell receptor (beta chain). Its cognate antigen is unknown. In germline, CDR1 is SGDLS, CDR2 YYNGEE. The length of the CDR3 is 15 residues. The V and J ends lost 2 bases and 0 bases respectively, with 9 bases between them. Sequencing sought depths of 1 in 200,000 to 1 in 1 million T cells. This table comes from immunoSEQ multiplex PCR, and its TCRdb copy is limited to in-frame clones, with some not included. Counted here are roughly 220,000 clones, 79% occurring once; the ten biggest clones make up about 10%. The sample is drawn from a study of cytotoxic CD8 clonotypes in ibrutinib-treated CLL. Study observations and caveats: Patients showed higher baseline clonality than age-matched healthy donors, and it tracked circulating CD8+ T-cell counts. Few clonotypes were public, and these shrank or held steady under treatment.

This specimen consisted of PBMCs, obtained after 12 months of ibrutinib treatment. This clonotype was sampled from a human donor with chronic lymphocytic leukemia. The chain couples TRBV9 to TRBJ1-3; D ambiguous. The CDR3: CASSVDGPSGNTIYF. The CDR3, as DNA: TGTGCCAGCAGCGTGGACGGCCCCTCTGGAAACACCATATATTTT.